Following are 25 T cell receptor beta chains from one sample sequenced in a study of shared clonotypes between healthy human individuals. Repertoires were generated with immunoSEQ multiplex PCR, while TCRdb's copy carries only in-frame clones and drops some. The profile shows 2 million to 3 million clones, over 85% of them singletons. Sample: naive CD4+ T cells from PBMCs. Subset in this sample: CD45RA+ positively selected. The receptors were sampled from a man aged 18-30 years in good health. Some clones in this sample may be carry-over from other donors' samples.

This chain's CDR3 is CASSSPGGEREKLFF. For the CDR3, the DNA is TGTGCCAGCAGTTCCCCCGGCGGGGAACGAGAAAAACTGTTTTTT. The chain has TRBV6-6 and TRBJ1-4; no clear D. V was pared by 4 bases and J by 8 bases, with 17 bases between. CDR1 and CDR2 (germline): MNHNY, SVGAGI (reference sequence). This CDR3 spans 15 amino acids.

V usage is TRBV19 and J usage is TRBJ1-2; D is uncertain. This CDR3 region has 14 residues. With 5 bases removed from V and 4 bases from J, the gap between germline ends came to 14 bases. CDR1 is LNHDA and CDR2 is SQIVND in the germline V gene (reference sequence). The CDR3 spells CASSATWAPYGYTF. The CDR3, as DNA: TGTGCCAGTAGTGCGACCTGGGCGCCCTATGGCTACACCTTC. Looking up the rest from reference TRBV19 and TRBJ1-2 gives the full variable domain: DGGITQSPKYLFRKEGQNVTLSCEQNLNHDAMYWYRQDPGQGLRLIYYSQIVNDFQKGDIAEGYSVSREKKESFPLTVTSAQKNPTAFYLCASSATWAPYGYTFGSGTRLTVV.

J is TRBJ2-2 and V is TRBV5-1; 7 bases agree with TRBD1. The V gene's germline CDR1 is SGHRS and CDR2 YFSETQ. Unmatched junction bases numbered 5, after V lost 5 bases and J lost 4 bases. The CDR3 contains 14 residues. The CDR3 protein is CASRPGQSTGELFF. The CDR3 DNA sequence: TGCGCCAGCAGGCCGGGACAGTCCACCGGGGAGCTGTTTTTT.

The CDR3 nucleotides are TGTGCCTGGAGTGTAGATTCGGGGCAGCCCCAGCATTTT. It encodes CAWSVDSGQPQHF. The chain carries TRBV30 and TRBJ1-5; D uncertain. CDR1 and CDR2 (germline): GTSNPN, SVGIG (reference sequence). Trimming shortened V by 0 bases and J by 7 bases, and 10 bases separated the two germline ends. The CDR3 totals 13 residues.

The CDR3 loop reads CAISEMSGNQPQHF. As DNA, the CDR3 is TGTGCCATCAGTGAGATGTCGGGGAATCAGCCCCAGCATTTT. This chain uses TRBV10-3 with TRBJ1-5; D not resolved. Looked up from germline, CDR1 is ENHRY and CDR2 is SYGVKD. This CDR3 region has 14 residues. Trimming removed 2 bases from V and 4 bases from J, with 9 bases in between.

The rearrangement links TRBV11-1 to TRBJ2-1; D is uncertain. The CDR3 covers 16 residues. Trimming stripped 4 bases from V and 0 bases from J, with 13 bases between. Looked up from germline, CDR1 is SGHAT and CDR2 is FQDESV (reference sequence). CDR3 sequence reads: CASSYGHRSSYNEQFF. The CDR3 region has the DNA TGTGCCAGCAGCTATGGCCACCGGAGCTCCTACAATGAGCAGTTCTTC.

The chain combines TRBV5-5 with TRBJ2-7; 7 positions match TRBD2. The length of the CDR3 is 14 residues. Unmatched junction bases numbered 6, after V lost 0 bases and J lost 6 bases. CDR1 and CDR2 (germline): SGHKS, YYEKEE (reference sequence). The CDR3 is CASSLGEGRSEQYF. CDR3 nucleotide sequence: TGTGCCAGCAGCTTGGGGGAGGGGCGTAGCGAGCAGTACTTC.

V and J are TRBV10-1 and TRBJ2-3, with TRBD2 as a possible D gene (5 bases). The CDR3 length is 12 residues. V lost 6 bases and J lost 6, with 10 bases in between. CDR1 and CDR2 from the germline V gene are WNHNN and SYGVQD (reference sequence). CDR3 residues: CASSPGGDTQYF. The CDR3 DNA sequence: TGCGCCAGCAGCCCGGGCGGGGATACGCAGTATTTT.

The chain carries TRBV30 and TRBJ2-3, with 8 bases that match TRBD1. Germline values: CDR1 GTSNPN, CDR2 SVGIG (reference sequence). This CDR3 has 15 residues. V dropped 5 bases and J dropped 3; count of bases not matched to a gene: 10. CDR3 loop: CAWGRRTGLTDTQYF. CDR3 coding DNA: TGTGCCTGGGGGCGTAGGACAGGGTTGACAGATACGCAGTATTTT.

The genes are TRBV5-1 and TRBJ2-3; a possible D gene is TRBD2 (6 bases). The V gene lost 0 bases and the J gene lost 0 bases, with 11 bases spanning the gap. This CDR3 is 16 amino acids long. Germline V gene lookup returns CDR1 SGHRS and CDR2 YFSETQ. CDR3 sequence: CASSLVLAPSTDTQYF. The CDR3 nucleotides read TGCGCCAGCAGCTTGGTCCTAGCGCCGAGCACAGATACGCAGTATTTT.

The chain recombines TRBV7-9 with TRBJ2-2; D remains ambiguous. Germline CDR1 SEHNR, CDR2 FQNEAQ (reference sequence). This CDR3 has 16 amino acids. The V end lost 3 bases, the J end lost 0 bases, and 11 bases lay between the germline ends. CDR3 bases: TGTGCCAGCAGCTTGGGTACGGCAACGAACACCGGGGAGCTGTTTTTT. Its protein is CASSLGTATNTGELFF.

The chain recombines TRBV28 with TRBJ2-7; TRBD1 is a possible D gene (6 bases). Trimming pared 3 bases from V and 3 bases from J, leaving 12 bases between. The CDR3 has 14 amino acids. Per the germline V gene, CDR1 is MDHEN and CDR2 is SYDVKM. The CDR3: CASSFARGHYEQYF. The DNA of the CDR3 is TGTGCCAGCAGTTTTGCCAGGGGACACTACGAGCAGTACTTC.

The chain combines TRBV18 with TRBJ2-3; 16 bases are shared with TRBD2. This CDR3 spans 18 amino acids. Trimming removed 6 bases from V and 4 bases from J; junction bases left unmatched: 10. The V gene's germline CDR1 is KGHSH and CDR2 LQKENI. The CDR3 DNA is TGTGCCAGCTCCCCCGGGACTAGCGGGAGGGCCGTGGCAGATACGCAGTATTTT. Encoded protein: CASSPGTSGRAVADTQYF.

The chain combines TRBV5-4 with TRBJ1-2, with D unclear. The CDR3 has 15 amino acids. CDR1 and CDR2 (germline): SGHNT, YYREEE (reference sequence). V shed 3 bases and J shed 3 bases, with 15 bases lying between them. This CDR3 is CASSSASGEDYGYTF. CDR3 in DNA: TGTGCCAGCAGCTCTGCGTCCGGGGAAGACTATGGCTACACCTTC.

As to this clone: Other DNA sequences in this sample translate to the same CDR3. The rearrangement uses TRBV6-5 and TRBJ2-7; 12 bases fit TRBD2. J lost 4 bases, V lost 0 bases, and 1 base had no gene match. This CDR3 is 15 amino acids long. Germline CDR1 and CDR2: MNHEY and SVGAGI. CDR3 amino acids: CASSYSGTSGYEQYF. Here the CDR3 DNA reads TGTGCCAGCAGTTACTCAGGGACTAGCGGGTACGAGCAGTACTTC.

This sequence joins TRBV5-1 and TRBJ2-5, with D possibly being TRBD2 (6 bases). CDR1 is SGHRS and CDR2 is YFSETQ in the germline V gene. Trimming stripped 3 bases from V and 5 bases from J, with 11 bases between. This CDR3 has 13 amino acids. The CDR3 nucleotides are TGCGCCAGCAGCTCCGGGGGTATTGAGACCCAGTACTTC. As protein: CASSSGGIETQYF.

This clone was seen more than once but under ten times. The V call is TRBV6-5, the J call TRBJ1-5, with D possibly being TRBD1 (6 bases). The CDR3 consists of 13 residues. Trimming stripped 8 bases from V and 0 bases from J, with 8 bases between. Germline CDR1 is MNHEY and CDR2 is SVGAGI. The CDR3 spells CASGGSSNQPQHF. CDR3 sequence (DNA): TGTGCCAGCGGGGGCAGTAGCAATCAGCCCCAGCATTTT.

This chain joins TRBV2 and TRBJ1-1; tentatively, D is TRBD1 (5 bases). This CDR3 is built from 14 residues. The V end lost 2 bases, the J end lost 5 bases, and 12 bases lay between the germline ends. Germline CDR1 reads SNHLY; CDR2 reads FYNNEI. The CDR3 here is CASSERSRGTEAFF. The DNA for the CDR3 is TGTGCCAGCAGTGAAAGGTCCCGGGGGACTGAAGCTTTCTTT.

The chain is built from TRBV11-3 and TRBJ1-1, with 8 bases that match TRBD1. The V segment lost 1 base and the J segment 11 bases; nucleotides outside the gene matches: 9. In germline, CDR1 is SGHNT, CDR2 YENEEA. The CDR3 extends over 14 amino acids. This chain's CDR3 is CASSLAADRVPAFF. In nucleotides, the CDR3 is TGTGCCAGCAGCTTAGCGGCGGACAGGGTTCCGGCTTTCTTT. Drawing the rest from reference TRBV11-3 and TRBJ1-1, the complete variable domain is EAGVVQSPRYKIIEKKQPVAFWCNPISGHNTLYWYLQNLGQGPELLIRYENEEAVDDSQLPKDRFSAERLKGVDSTLKIQPAELGDSAVYLCASSLAADRVPAFFGQGTRLTVV.

Worth noting for this clone: This specimen includes other DNA sequences encoding the same CDR3. DNA of the CDR3: TGTGCCAGCAGCGTATTGGGGCAAGAGACCCAGTACTTC. Protein: CASSVLGQETQYF. This chain uses TRBV9 with TRBJ2-5, with D hard to call. The CDR3 has 13 amino acids. The germline V gene has CDR1 SGDLS and CDR2 YYNGEE. Deletions cut 1 base from V and 2 bases from J, with 6 bases between.

The chain combines TRBV5-1 with TRBJ1-4; the match to TRBD1 covers 7 bases. V gave up 4 bases and J gave up 6 bases; unmatched junction bases: 12. The V gene's germline CDR1 is SGHRS and CDR2 YFSETQ. This CDR3 region has 16 residues. The CDR3 DNA is TGCGCCAGCAGCCGAGGGACCGGGACAGCAGATGAAAAACTGTTTTTT. Translated, it gives CASSRGTGTADEKLFF.

This chain connects TRBV28 to TRBJ1-1; D may be TRBD1 (5 bases). Trimming shortened V by 4 bases and J by 10 bases, and 10 bases separated the two germline ends. CDR1 MDHEN and CDR2 SYDVKM come from the germline V gene. CDR3 length: 11 residues. DNA for the CDR3: TGTGCCAGCAGTTATGGGGGACGAGCTTTCTTT. This sequence encodes CASSYGGRAFF.

The V call is TRBV25-1, the J call TRBJ2-1, with 9 bases that match TRBD1. CDR3 length: 15 residues. The germline gives CDR1 MGHDK, CDR2 SYGVNS. The junction had 7 bases not matched to a gene; V was cut back by 3 bases and J by 7 bases. CDR3 bases: TGTGCCAGCAGTGATTTGGGACAGGGAGGGAATGAGCAGTTCTTC. Protein sequence: CASSDLGQGGNEQFF.

The J gene is TRBJ2-2, the V gene TRBV7-9; 9 bases map to TRBD2. CDR3 length: 17 amino acids. Germline CDR1 is SEHNR and CDR2 is FQNEAQ (reference sequence). The V segment lost 5 bases and the J segment 0 bases; nucleotides outside the gene matches: 7. CDR3 sequence (DNA): TGTGCCAGCAGCCTACTAGCGGGCAGCGCGAACACCGGGGAGCTGTTTTTT. Its translation is CASSLLAGSANTGELFF.

The chain recombines TRBV9 with TRBJ2-7, with TRBD1 matching over 10 bases. Germline V gene lookup returns CDR1 SGDLS and CDR2 YYNGEE. The CDR3 extends over 14 amino acids. V trimming: 2 bases; J trimming: 6 bases; junction bases outside the gene matches: 5. This chain's CDR3 is CASSVLDRGGEQYF. CDR3 DNA sequence: TGTGCCAGCAGCGTCCTGGACAGGGGGGGCGAGCAGTACTTC. The full variable domain, rest sourced from reference TRBV9 and TRBJ2-7, is DSGVTQTPKHLITATGQRVTLRCSPRSGDLSVYWYQQSLDQGLQFLIQYYNGEERAKGNILERFSAQQFPDLHSELNLSSLELGDSALYFCASSVLDRGGEQYFGPGTRLTVT.